This record looks at one T cell receptor beta chain sequence and its context. The data were taken from a study of control samples from healthy donors and cancer patients. Germline V gene lookup returns CDR1 SQVTM and CDR2 ANQGSEA. The CDR3 sequence is 15 residues long. V shed 6 bases and J 5 bases; nucleotides not matched to a gene: 10. Generated by immunoSEQ multiplex PCR, the TCRdb table keeps only in-frame clones and is missing some. This sample has 110,000 to 150,000 clones; just under 95% occur once, and the top ten carry roughly 10%. The sequencing input was blood. This sequence was found in a young man in good health. This chain links TRBV29-1 with TRBJ2-1, with 10 nucleotides matching TRBD2. As DNA, the CDR3 is TGCAGCGTCGAACCACTAGCGGGGTTACACAATGAGCAGTTCTTC. Protein sequence: CSVEPLAGLHNEQFF.